The rows below give T cell receptor beta chains drawn from one sample of a study of post-analysis software for immune sequencing data. TCRdb analysed the PCR reads with MiXCR anew, one entry per CDR3 protein. Here the sample spans over 150,000 distinct CDR3 sequences, 30% to 45% being singletons. The sample here was blood, taken after autologous hematopoietic stem cell transplantation. The receptors originated from a girl aged 10 to 17 with multiple sclerosis. Each CDR3 is given with its conserved first and last residue. The D gene is left open where the match is weak. Part of the rows lack a size; the others show once, few, many or a class for expanded clones.

TRBV7-6	13	TRBJ1-6	TRBD1	few	CASSRDSNSPLHF	TGTGCCAGCAGCCGGGACAGTAATTCACCCCTCCACTTT
TRBV6-5	15	TRBJ2-7	TRBD2	.	CANKSAGVPLGEQYF	TGTGCCAACAAATCGGCGGGAGTCCCTTTAGGCGAGCAGTACTTC
TRBV12-3/TRBV12-4	14	TRBJ2-7	TRBD2	many	CASTVGGSFYEQYF	TGTGCCAGCACCGTGGGGGGGAGTTTCTACGAGCAGTACTTC
TRBV7-2	15	TRBJ2-1	TRBD2	.	CASSFTSGNYNEQFF	TGTGCCAGCAGCTTCACTAGCGGGAACTACAATGAGCAGTTCTTC
TRBV6-5	15	TRBJ2-5	TRBD2	.	CASSKGLAGRNEQYF	TGTGCCAGCAGCAAGGGACTAGCGGGCCGCAATGAGCAGTACTTC
TRBV20-1	12	TRBJ1-2	TRBD1	.	CSASGQDYGYTF	TGCAGTGCTTCCGGACAGGATTATGGCTACACCTTC
TRBV5-1	16	TRBJ2-3	TRBD1	few	CASQNSGTVGADTQYF	TGCGCCAGCCAGAACTCCGGGACAGTTGGCGCAGATACGCAGTATTTT
TRBV28	13	TRBJ2-7	.	.	CASMRPNHNEQYF	TGTGCCAGCATGCGACCCAACCATAACGAGCAGTACTTC
TRBV11-2	15	TRBJ2-2	.	.	CASSSRDLNTGELFF	TGTGCCAGCAGCTCCAGGGATCTGAACACCGGGGAGCTGTTTTTT
TRBV11-1	17	TRBJ2-1	TRBD2	few	CASSKGLAGILDNEQFF	TGTGCCAGCAGCAAAGGACTAGCGGGAATCCTTGACAATGAGCAGTTCTTC
TRBV11-2	15	TRBJ2-7	TRBD2	few	CASSLVAGGPYEQYF	TGTGCCAGCAGCCTCGTAGCGGGAGGGCCGTACGAGCAGTACTTC
TRBV3-1	15	TRBJ1-1	TRBD1	once	CASSRQGQGYTEAFF	TGTGCCAGCAGCAGACAGGGACAGGGATATACTGAAGCTTTCTTT
TRBV6-5	16	TRBJ2-1	TRBD1	.	CASSHPGTGGDNEQFF	TGTGCCAGCAGTCACCCGGGGACAGGGGGGGACAATGAGCAGTTCTTC
TRBV21-1	15	TRBJ2-5	.	few	CASSKVDYLQETQYF	TGTGCCAGCAGCAAAGTGGACTACCTCCAAGAGACCCAGTACTTC
TRBV5-1	15	TRBJ2-7	.	.	CASSPGGTSPYEQYF	TGCGCCAGCAGCCCAGGGGGGACTTCCCCCTACGAGCAGTACTTC
TRBV20-1	18	TRBJ2-1	TRBD2	.	CSARGTSPNSLSYNEQFF	TGCAGTGCCCGGGGGACTAGCCCGAACTCTCTCTCCTACAATGAGCAGTTCTTC
TRBV12-3/TRBV12-4	14	TRBJ1-1	.	.	CASSAAGGGTEAFF	TGTGCCAGCAGTGCCGCCGGGGGGGGCACTGAAGCTTTCTTT
TRBV12-3/TRBV12-4	16	TRBJ2-1	TRBD2	few	CASSVGLAGGYNEQFF	TGTGCCAGCAGTGTGGGACTAGCGGGAGGGTACAATGAGCAGTTCTTC
TRBV15	14	TRBJ1-2	.	.	CATSRVQKGYGYTF	TGTGCCACCAGTCGTGTCCAGAAGGGCTATGGCTACACCTTC
TRBV10-3	12	TRBJ1-1	.	many	CAISDSNTEAFF	TGTGCCATCAGTGACTCGAACACTGAAGCTTTCTTT
TRBV20-1	19	TRBJ2-5	TRBD2	few	CSARVIPGLAMRRQETQYF	TGCAGTGCTAGAGTAATCCCAGGACTAGCGATGAGGAGACAAGAGACCCAGTACTTC
TRBV3-1	13	TRBJ2-7	.	many	CASSQSEGVEQYF	TGTGCCAGCAGCCAATCCGAGGGGGTCGAGCAGTACTTC
TRBV7-2	14	TRBJ2-7	TRBD1	.	CASSFAQGVYEQYF	TGTGCCAGCAGCTTTGCGCAGGGGGTCTACGAGCAGTACTTC
TRBV28	12	TRBJ2-1	.	.	CASSLVGSEQFF	TGTGCCAGCAGTTTAGTCGGGAGTGAGCAGTTCTTC
TRBV12-3/TRBV12-4	13	TRBJ2-5	.	many	CASSLGGEETQYF	TGTGCCAGCAGTTTAGGAGGGGAAGAGACCCAGTACTTC
TRBV7-9	19	TRBJ2-1	.	.	CASSGPGLFLTLTYNEQFF	TGTGCCAGCAGCGGGCCAGGGCTTTTCCTAACCTTAACCTACAATGAGCAGTTCTTC
TRBV15	18	TRBJ2-1	TRBD2	few	CATSRDGLAGGVGNEQFF	TGTGCCACCAGCAGAGACGGACTAGCGGGAGGGGTTGGCAATGAGCAGTTCTTC
TRBV12-3/TRBV12-4	15	TRBJ2-7	.	many	CASSLGGRSYYEQYF	TGTGCCAGCAGTTTAGGGGGACGGAGCTACTACGAGCAGTACTTC
TRBV4-1	13	TRBJ2-3	.	.	CASSQEPRDTQYF	TGCGCCAGCAGCCAAGAACCTAGGGATACGCAGTATTTT
TRBV20-1	11	TRBJ1-4	.	.	CSTGLGEKLFF	TGCAGCACAGGGCTGGGTGAAAAACTGTTTTTT
TRBV9	15	TRBJ2-1	.	.	CASSVAGTGNNEQFF	TGTGCCAGCAGCGTAGCGGGAACGGGGAACAATGAGCAGTTCTTC
TRBV5-1	13	TRBJ2-2	.	few	CTSSRTVTGELFF	TGCACCAGCAGCCGGACAGTGACCGGGGAGCTGTTTTTT
TRBV7-3	16	TRBJ2-1	TRBD2	few	CASSLRLAGGGDEQFF	TGTGCCAGCAGCTTAAGGCTAGCGGGAGGAGGGGATGAGCAGTTCTTC
TRBV7-2	15	TRBJ2-7	TRBD2	.	CASSLAAGGVSEQYF	TGTGCCAGCAGCTTAGCGGCGGGAGGGGTGTCCGAGCAGTACTTC
TRBV4-1	14	TRBJ2-7	.	few	CASSQGTLYYEQYF	TGCGCCAGCAGCCAAGGGACTCTATACTACGAGCAGTACTTC
TRBV12-3/TRBV12-4	14	TRBJ2-1	.	.	CASSSPDSFGEQFF	TGTGCCAGCAGTTCACCAGACAGTTTCGGTGAGCAGTTCTTC
TRBV12-3/TRBV12-4	14	TRBJ2-3	.	few	CASSLTGYGGTQYF	TGTGCCAGCAGTTTGACAGGCTACGGAGGTACGCAGTATTTT
TRBV2	14	TRBJ2-5	TRBD2	.	CASSELAGWVTQYF	TGTGCCAGCAGTGAGCTAGCGGGATGGGTGACCCAGTACTTC
TRBV2	11	TRBJ2-5	TRBD2	.	CAGGLEGTQYF	TGTGCCGGAGGACTAGAGGGGACCCAGTACTTC
TRBV14	15	TRBJ2-7	TRBD2	.	CASSDIAGRRYEQYF	TGTGCCAGCAGCGATATAGCGGGACGGCGCTACGAGCAGTACTTC
TRBV4-1	14	TRBJ2-7	.	.	CASSQGHGSYEQYF	TGCGCCAGCAGCCAAGGTCACGGGTCCTACGAGCAGTACTTC
TRBV24-1	13	TRBJ2-1	TRBD2	.	CATGTGTNNEQFF	TGTGCCACCGGAACCGGGACTAACAATGAGCAGTTCTTC
TRBV2	16	TRBJ1-4	.	few	CASSDFGRATNEKLFF	TGTGCCAGCAGTGATTTTGGACGGGCAACTAATGAAAAACTGTTTTTT
TRBV7-2	15	TRBJ2-7	.	.	CASSLDPGPYYEQYF	TGTGCCAGCAGCTTAGATCCCGGTCCATACTACGAGCAGTACTTC
TRBV12-3/TRBV12-4	15	TRBJ2-3	TRBD2	.	CASTPGLAGTDTQYF	TGTGCCAGCACCCCGGGACTAGCGGGAACAGATACGCAGTATTTT
TRBV5-1	13	TRBJ1-1	.	.	CASSLGVKPEAFF	TGCGCCAGCAGCTTGGGGGTCAAGCCTGAAGCTTTCTTT
TRBV12-3/TRBV12-4	15	TRBJ2-1	.	many	CASSSLWDRSYEQFF	TGTGCCAGCAGTTCCCTGTGGGACCGTTCTTATGAGCAGTTCTTC
TRBV7-2	14	TRBJ2-7	.	.	CASSLGPNDYEQYF	TGTGCCAGCAGCTTAGGCCCGAATGACTACGAGCAGTACTTC
TRBV12-3/TRBV12-4	13	TRBJ1-1	.	.	CASSLVAAREAFF	TGTGCCAGCAGTTTAGTAGCGGCCCGGGAAGCTTTCTTT
TRBV10-3	12	TRBJ2-7	TRBD1	many	CAVAGTAYEQYF	TGTGCCGTCGCCGGGACAGCCTACGAGCAGTACTTC
TRBV12-3/TRBV12-4	16	TRBJ1-1	TRBD1	.	CASRRNWDRKNTEAFF	TGTGCCAGCAGGCGAAACTGGGACAGAAAGAACACTGAAGCTTTCTTT
TRBV6-4	15	TRBJ1-2	.	.	CASSDSSGGDYGYTF	TGTGCCAGCAGTGACTCGTCTGGCGGGGATTATGGCTACACCTTC